This is a list of T cell receptor beta chains from one sample in a study of CD8+ T cells in alopecia areata. Assay: immunoSEQ multiplex PCR; the TCRdb copy retains only in-frame clones and omits some. The sample has fewer than 250,000 clones, about 64% seen once. The sample consisted of CD4+ T cells sorted from blood, taken at week 4, from a patient treated with tofacitinib. The receptors originated from a human donor with alopecia areata. Both conserved end residues are part of each CDR3. D genes are given only for firm matches. Not every row has a clone size; where given, it reads once, few, many or a size class.

J,size,D,V,DNA,CDR3
TRBJ2-5,-,-,TRBV7-2,TGTGCCAGCAGCTCTGTAGAGACCCAGTACTTC,CASSSVETQYF
TRBJ1-6,-,-,TRBV19,TGTGCCAGTAGTGAAACAGGGTATTCACCCCTCCACTTT,CASSETGYSPLHF
TRBJ1-3,-,-,TRBV7-9,TGTGCCAGCACCAGAGGTGGGGACCGAGGAAACACCATATATTTT,CASTRGGDRGNTIYF
TRBJ1-5,-,TRBD1,TRBV10-3,TGTGCCATCAGCCGACAGGGCGGCAATCAGCCCCAGCATTTT,CAISRQGGNQPQHF
TRBJ1-1,few,-,TRBV4-3,TGCGCCAGCAGCCCCAGTTTGGGTTTAGGCGCTTTCTTT,CASSPSLGLGAFF
TRBJ1-1,-,-,TRBV2,TGTGCCAGCAGGGCAGGGGAGCGCGCTGAAGCTTTCTTT,CASRAGERAEAFF
TRBJ2-1,-,TRBD2,TRBV7-9,TGTGCCAGCAGCCTAGCGGGGGGGCGATCGAATGAGCAGTTCTTC,CASSLAGGRSNEQFF
TRBJ2-2,-,-,TRBV29-1,TGCAGCGTTAGGTTTTCCGGGGAGCTGTTTTTT,CSVRFSGELFF
TRBJ2-7,-,-,TRBV5-4,TGTGCCAGCAGCTTGGGACAGCTCTACGAGCAGTACTTC,CASSLGQLYEQYF
TRBJ1-2,few,TRBD1,TRBV25-1,TGTGCCAGCAACCAAGCCGACAGGGGCGGCTACACCTTC,CASNQADRGGYTF
TRBJ2-3,-,-,TRBV7-2,TGTGCCAGCAGCCTGGATGACCTTACGCAGTATTTT,CASSLDDLTQYF
TRBJ2-2,few,-,TRBV4-1,TGCGCCAGCAGCCAGTTCATCTCCGAAAGGGAGCTGTTTTTT,CASSQFISERELFF
TRBJ2-7,once,TRBD1,TRBV7-9,TGTGCCAGCAGGAGCGGACAGGGACGCGAGCAGTACTTC,CASRSGQGREQYF
TRBJ2-1,-,TRBD2,TRBV5-4,TGTGCCAGCACCCCGTCGGGGGGGTGGGTCAATGAGCAGTTCTTC,CASTPSGGWVNEQFF
TRBJ1-5,-,TRBD1,TRBV9,TGTGCCAGCAGCGCAGACAGGGGGGTTCAGCCCCAGCATTTT,CASSADRGVQPQHF
TRBJ2-7,-,TRBD1,TRBV7-2,TGTGCCAGCAGCGACAGGGGACGCGACTACGAGCAGTACTTC,CASSDRGRDYEQYF
TRBJ2-7,-,TRBD1,TRBV5-4,TGTGCCAGCAGCCCCTACAGGGGGCTAATTTACGAGCAGTACTTC,CASSPYRGLIYEQYF
TRBJ2-5,-,TRBD1,TRBV29-1,TGCAGCGTTCGCCAACCTTGGACAGGGAAGTTAGAGACCCAGTACTTC,CSVRQPWTGKLETQYF